This T cell receptor (beta chain) came from a study of post-analysis software for immune sequencing data. At the level of the study: Disease courses included relapsing-remitting, secondary progressive and progressive-relapsing multiple sclerosis. Study-wide points: Diversity measured as normalized Chao1 was significantly lower in multiple sclerosis patients than in controls.

Points on this clonotype: Its target is not known.

Carried by the TCR beta cDNA libraries were unique molecular identifiers. T cells numbering roughly 0.85 to 11 million gave rise to 400,000 to 550,000 cDNA molecules. TCRdb re-analysed the PCR reads in MiXCR, keeping a single row per CDR3 protein. The data contain a few hundred thousand distinct CDR3 sequences, approximately 46% of them singletons. This TCR derives from a girl under 18 with multiple sclerosis. The sample was blood.

CDR3 residues: CASSPPGGGRAFEQFF. The CDR3 DNA reads as TGTGCCAGCAGTCCTCCGGGGGGCGGGAGGGCCTTTGAGCAGTTCTTC. The chain recombines TRBV28 with TRBJ2-1; 9 bases are shared with TRBD2. This CDR3 is built from 16 residues. In germline, CDR1 is MDHEN, CDR2 SYDVKM. Unmatched junction bases numbered 14, after V lost 5 bases and J lost 9 bases.